The 17 T cell receptor beta chains reported below all come from one sample, sequenced in a study of blood T cell repertoires in COVID-19. Profiling relied on immunoSEQ multiplex PCR, and the TCRdb table lists in-frame clones only, not all of them. The data show roughly 180,000 clones, just under 85% seen once. The sample consisted of peripheral blood. All receptors come from a man aged 35 to 55 who had recovered from COVID-19.

The V and J genes are TRBV3-1 (or the pseudogene TRBV3-2) and TRBJ1-1; 8 bases are shared with TRBD1. The CDR3 covers 12 residues. Looked up from germline, CDR1 is LGHDT and CDR2 is YNNKEL (reference sequence). The V gene end was trimmed by 2 bases and the J gene end by 8 bases; junction bases not matched to a gene: 1. The CDR3 region is CASSQRDREAFF. Here the CDR3 DNA reads TGTGCCAGCAGCCAACGGGACAGGGAAGCTTTCTTT.

The chain carries TRBV10-3 and TRBJ2-2, with 7 bases lining up with TRBD1. The CDR3 contains 15 residues. In germline, CDR1 is ENHRY, CDR2 SYGVKD. The J segment lost 0 bases and the V segment lost 3 bases, leaving 1 base of the junction unmatched. CDR3 bases: TGTGCCATCAGTGATGGGACAGCGAACACCGGGGAGCTGTTTTTT. The encoded protein is CAISDGTANTGELFF.

This clone has a single count. The chain is built from TRBV29-1 and TRBJ1-2, with D tentatively TRBD1 (6 bases). This CDR3 contains 13 residues. V lost 2 bases to trimming and J lost 2 bases, with 9 bases between them. Germline V gives CDR1 SQVTM, CDR2 ANQGSEA. CDR3 protein: CSVETGNNYGYTF. The CDR3 DNA reads as TGCAGCGTTGAAACAGGGAACAACTATGGCTACACCTTC.

This clone is termed medium-sized. The chain joins TRBV7-2 to TRBJ2-5; weak D call: TRBD2 (7 bases). CDR1 and CDR2 (germline): SGHTA, FQGNSA. V dropped 0 bases and J dropped 5 bases, with 13 bases sitting between them. The CDR3 is 15 amino acids. The CDR3 reads CASSLAGGGAETQYF. For the CDR3, the DNA is TGTGCCAGCAGCTTAGCTGGTGGGGGGGCGGAGACCCAGTACTTC.

The genes are TRBV13 and TRBJ2-3; the D gene is possibly TRBD2 (6 bases). Trimming shortened V by 5 bases and J by 3 bases, and 15 bases separated the two germline ends. Germline V gene data show CDR1 as PRHDT and CDR2 as FYEKMQ (reference sequence). The CDR3 totals 15 residues. CDR3 DNA sequence: TGTGCCAGCAGCGCCCGGAGGGAGCGGACAGATACGCAGTATTTT. It is translated as CASSARRERTDTQYF. The whole variable domain, remainder taken from reference TRBV13 and TRBJ2-3, is AAGVIQSPRHLIKEKRETATLKCYPIPRHDTVYWYQQGPGQDPQFLISFYEKMQSDKGSIPDRFSAQQFSDYHSELNMSSLELGDSALYFCASSARRERTDTQYFGPGTRLTVL.

This chain connects TRBV7-2 to TRBJ2-2; 8 nucleotides line up with TRBD2. Germline CDR1 is SGHTA and CDR2 is FQGNSA. The CDR3 has 17 residues. V lost 6 bases to trimming and J lost 2 bases; unmatched junction nucleotides: 11. The CDR3 DNA follows: TGTGCCAGCAGTCAAACCGGGGGGGACTCAAACACCGGGGAGCTGTTTTTT. Translation: CASSQTGGDSNTGELFF. The whole variable domain, remainder taken from reference TRBV7-2 and TRBJ2-2, is GAGVSQSPSNKVTEKGKDVELRCDPISGHTALYWYRQSLGQGLEFLIYFQGNSAPDKSGLPSDRFSAERTGGSVSTLTIQRTQQEDSAVYLCASSQTGGDSNTGELFFGEGSRLTVL.

The gene calls are TRBV14 and TRBJ1-1; D possibly corresponds to TRBD1 (6 bases). The CDR3 is 16 amino acids. Germline CDR1 and CDR2: SGHDN and FVKESK. Trimming pared 2 bases from V and 0 bases from J, leaving 13 bases between. This CDR3 is CASSQISRGLNTEAFF. The DNA for the CDR3 is TGTGCCAGCAGCCAAATATCCAGGGGCCTGAACACTGAAGCTTTCTTT.

The chain is built from TRBV6-5 and TRBJ1-5, with TRBD1 matching 7 bases. V lost 11 bases, J lost 2 bases, and 6 bases stayed unmatched. Germline V gene lookup returns CDR1 MNHEY and CDR2 SVGAGI. CDR3 length: 13 residues. This CDR3 is CAATTGGNQPQHF. In nucleotides, the CDR3 is TGTGCCGCAACAACAGGGGGCAATCAGCCCCAGCATTTT.

The chain carries TRBV15 and TRBJ2-2; D is ambiguous. Between the trimmed V and J ends, which lost 0 bases and 7 bases, there was a span of 9 bases. Germline CDR1 and CDR2: LNHNV and YYDKDF (reference sequence). This CDR3 contains 14 residues. The CDR3 DNA sequence: TGTGCCACCAGCAGAGACGACTTTTTCGGGGAGCTGTTTTTT. This codes for CATSRDDFFGELFF.

The V call is TRBV4-1, the J call TRBJ2-5; possible D gene TRBD2, 5 bases. The V gene's germline CDR1 is MGHRA and CDR2 YSYEKL. Trimming removed 1 base from V and 2 bases from J, with 11 bases in between. This CDR3 contains 15 residues. In nucleotides, the CDR3 is TGCGCCAGCAGCCAAGGTTGGAGGTTACAAGAGACCCAGTACTTC. Residues: CASSQGWRLQETQYF.

The J gene is TRBJ1-5, the V gene TRBV6-5; 7 bases match TRBD1. The trim removed 8 bases at V and 1 base at J, leaving 5 bases unmatched. The CDR3 totals 14 residues. Germline CDR1 is MNHEY and CDR2 is SVGAGI. The CDR3 DNA reads TGTGCCAGCGTACAGGGGACAAGCAATCAGCCCCAGCATTTT. Translation gives CASVQGTSNQPQHF.

The chain carries TRBV19 and TRBJ1-4; D perhaps matches TRBD1 (6 bases). V dropped 7 bases and J dropped 3 bases, with 21 bases sitting between them. This CDR3 region has 17 residues. From germline, CDR1 is LNHDA and CDR2 SQIVND (reference sequence). In nucleotides, the CDR3 is TGTGCCAGTACCATCAGAGGGCAGGGGTTGGCTAATGAAAAACTGTTTTTT. Translating it yields CASTIRGQGLANEKLFF.

The rearrangement links TRBV7-8 to TRBJ1-2, with 10 bases lining up with TRBD1. The V gene end was trimmed by 6 bases and the J gene end by 7 bases; junction bases not matched to a gene: 8. The CDR3 sequence is 14 residues long. The germline V gene encodes CDR1 SGHVS and CDR2 FQNEAQ. The CDR3 nucleotides are TGTGCCAGCAGTTCCGGGACAGGGGTTTTTGGCTACACCTTC. This gives the protein CASSSGTGVFGYTF.

This sequence joins TRBV28 and TRBJ2-3, with D unclear. CDR3 length: 15 amino acids. Trimming shortened V by 7 bases and J by 0 bases, and 14 bases separated the two germline ends. In germline, CDR1 is MDHEN, CDR2 SYDVKM. CDR3 amino acids: CASTPADSSTDTQYF. CDR3 nucleotides: TGTGCCAGCACACCCGCTGACTCTAGCACAGATACGCAGTATTTT.

V is TRBV5-1 and J is TRBJ2-5; 8 positions agree with TRBD1. V lost 3 bases to trimming and J lost 2 bases; unmatched junction nucleotides: 3. Germline-derived CDR1 and CDR2 are SGHRS and YFSETQ. The CDR3 extends over 14 amino acids. For the CDR3, the DNA is TGCGCCAGCAGCTATCGGGACAGGCAAGAGACCCAGTACTTC. Residues: CASSYRDRQETQYF.

For the CDR3, the DNA is TGTGCCAGCAGCTTCAGGGGGGAAGATACGCAGTATTTT. This translates into CASSFRGEDTQYF. V is TRBV13 and J is TRBJ2-3; D is perhaps TRBD1 (7 bases). The V and J ends lost 3 bases and 5 bases respectively, with 9 bases between them. The germline CDR1 and CDR2 sequences are PRHDT and FYEKMQ (reference sequence). The CDR3 is made up of 13 amino acids.

This chain connects TRBV4-3 to TRBJ1-2, with D perhaps matching TRBD1 (6 bases). The CDR3 has 15 amino acids. CDR1 LGHNA and CDR2 YSLEER come from the germline V gene. V was shortened by 0 bases and J by 7 bases, with 15 bases between the two germline ends. The CDR3 region has the DNA TGCGCCAGCAGCCAAGAGATCGGCAGGGGACGTGGCTACACCTTC. Protein product: CASSQEIGRGRGYTF.